Listed here are 8 T cell receptor beta chains from one sample, sequenced in a study of blood T cell repertoires in COVID-19. TCRdb keeps only in-frame clones here, not all; method: immunoSEQ multiplex PCR. The sample has a few hundred thousand clones; 89% are singletons. Sequencing input: peripheral blood. These receptors came from a man in his late teens or twenties who had recovered from COVID-19.

This clone appeared a few times. The V call is TRBV19, the J call TRBJ2-2; 8 bases agree with TRBD1. Trimming cost V 7 bases and J 1 base; bases outside gene matches: 11. This CDR3 spans 17 amino acids. Germline CDR1 is LNHDA and CDR2 is SQIVND (reference sequence). CDR3 loop: CASTWTGLLLNTGELFF. CDR3 DNA: TGTGCCAGTACCTGGACAGGGTTACTCTTGAACACCGGGGAGCTGTTTTTT.

This clone is a singleton in its sample. V gene TRBV3-1 (or the pseudogene TRBV3-2) combines with J gene TRBJ1-4; TRBD1 agrees at 8 bases. CDR1 is LGHDT, CDR2 YNNKEL, per germline (reference sequence). V shed 5 bases, J shed 7 bases, and the junction held 6 bases outside the gene matches. The length of the CDR3 is 14 residues. CDR3 nucleotide sequence: TGTGCCAGCAGCTCTGGACAGGGTACTGAAAAACTGTTTTTT. It translates to CASSSGQGTEKLFF.

This clone was picked up one time. The chain has TRBV6-5 and TRBJ1-5, with D possibly being TRBD1 (6 bases). The V and J ends lost 0 bases and 2 bases respectively, with 11 bases between them. This CDR3 spans 16 amino acids. The germline CDR1 and CDR2 sequences are MNHEY and SVGAGI. This CDR3 reads CASSYSWPGGNQPQHF. The CDR3 DNA sequence: TGTGCCAGCAGTTACTCTTGGCCAGGGGGCAATCAGCCCCAGCATTTT.

The chain is built from TRBV6-5 and TRBJ2-5; D might be TRBD2 (5 bases). The V gene lost 9 bases and the J gene lost 1 base, with 12 bases spanning the gap. In germline, CDR1 is MNHEY, CDR2 SVGAGI. CDR3 length: 13 residues. Written as DNA, the CDR3 is TGTGCCAGTCTGACTAACTCCCAAGAGACCCAGTACTTC. Translated: CASLTNSQETQYF.

DNA of the CDR3: TGTGCCAGCAGTCCCCCGGGATCAGCTTTACCCGAGCAGTACTTC. Encoded protein: CASSPPGSALPEQYF. The chain joins TRBV2 to TRBJ2-7, with D perhaps matching TRBD2 (5 bases). V was shortened by 5 bases and J by 6 bases, with 20 bases between the two germline ends. Per germline, CDR1 SNHLY and CDR2 FYNNEI. CDR3 length equals 15 residues. Variable domain in full (rest from reference TRBV2 and TRBJ2-7): EPEVTQTPSHQVTQMGQEVILRCVPISNHLYFYWYRQILGQKVEFLVSFYNNEISEKSEIFDDQFSVERPDGSNFTLKIRSTKLEDSAMYFCASSPPGSALPEQYFGPGTRLTVT.

The rearrangement joins TRBV7-9 to TRBJ1-6; the match to TRBD1 covers 11 bases. V was clipped by 4 bases and J by 10 bases; unmatched bases: 9. This CDR3 region has 16 residues. Germline CDR1 and CDR2: SEHNR and FQNEAQ (reference sequence). DNA of the CDR3: TGTGCCAGCAGCTCCGGGACAGGGGGAAGAGGATCACCCCTCCACTTT. This gives the protein CASSSGTGGRGSPLHF.

V usage is TRBV10-1 and J usage is TRBJ2-7, with D possibly matching TRBD1 (6 bases). Germline V gene lookup returns CDR1 WNHNN and CDR2 SYGVQD (reference sequence). Deletions cut 0 bases from V and 0 bases from J, with 6 bases between. This CDR3 region has 14 residues. Written as DNA, the CDR3 is TGCGCCAGCAGTGAGTCGGGGGCCTCCTACGAGCAGTACTTC. Amino acids: CASSESGASYEQYF.

This chain joins TRBV4-3 and TRBJ2-1; TRBD1 matches at 7 bases. The germline gives CDR1 LGHNA, CDR2 YSLEER. V trimming: 4 bases; J trimming: 3 bases; junction bases outside the gene matches: 6. CDR3 length equals 15 residues. Here the CDR3 DNA reads TGCGCCAGCAGCCTCACAGGGGTCTTCTACAATGAGCAGTTCTTC. It codes for CASSLTGVFYNEQFF.